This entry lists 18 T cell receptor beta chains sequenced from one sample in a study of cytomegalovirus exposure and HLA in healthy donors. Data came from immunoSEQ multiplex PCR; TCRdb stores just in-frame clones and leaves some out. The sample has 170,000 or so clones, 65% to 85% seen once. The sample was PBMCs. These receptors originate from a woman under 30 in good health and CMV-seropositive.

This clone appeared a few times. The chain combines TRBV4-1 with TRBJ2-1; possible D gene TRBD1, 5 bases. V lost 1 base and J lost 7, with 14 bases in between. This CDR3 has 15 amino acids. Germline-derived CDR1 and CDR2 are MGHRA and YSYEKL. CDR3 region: CASSQAGRLLNEQFF. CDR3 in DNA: TGCGCCAGCAGCCAAGCAGGGCGCCTCCTGAATGAGCAGTTCTTC.

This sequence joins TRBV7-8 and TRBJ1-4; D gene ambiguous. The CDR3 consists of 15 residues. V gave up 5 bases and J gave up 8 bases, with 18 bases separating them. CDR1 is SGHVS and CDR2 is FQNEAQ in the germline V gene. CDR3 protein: CASSRRRAVNEKLFF. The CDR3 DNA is TGTGCCAGCAGCCGAAGGCGGGCCGTGAACGAAAAACTGTTTTTT.

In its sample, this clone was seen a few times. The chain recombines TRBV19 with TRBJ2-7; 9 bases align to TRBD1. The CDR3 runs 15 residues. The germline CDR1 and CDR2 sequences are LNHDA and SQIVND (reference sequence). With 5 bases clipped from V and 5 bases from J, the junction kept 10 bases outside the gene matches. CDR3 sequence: CASSPGGTGLHEQYF. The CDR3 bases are TGTGCCAGTAGTCCTGGCGGGACAGGGTTGCACGAGCAGTACTTC.

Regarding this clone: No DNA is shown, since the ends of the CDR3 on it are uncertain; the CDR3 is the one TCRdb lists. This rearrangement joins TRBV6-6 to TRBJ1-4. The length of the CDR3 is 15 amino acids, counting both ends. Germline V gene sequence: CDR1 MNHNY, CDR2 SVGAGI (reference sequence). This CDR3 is CASSSSTGNNEKLFF.

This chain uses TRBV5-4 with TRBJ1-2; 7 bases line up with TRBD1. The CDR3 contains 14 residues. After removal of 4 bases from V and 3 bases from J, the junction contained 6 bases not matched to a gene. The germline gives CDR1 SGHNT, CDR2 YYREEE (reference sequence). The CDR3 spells CASSGTGADYGYTF. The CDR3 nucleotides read TGTGCCAGCAGCGGAACAGGGGCTGACTATGGCTACACCTTC.

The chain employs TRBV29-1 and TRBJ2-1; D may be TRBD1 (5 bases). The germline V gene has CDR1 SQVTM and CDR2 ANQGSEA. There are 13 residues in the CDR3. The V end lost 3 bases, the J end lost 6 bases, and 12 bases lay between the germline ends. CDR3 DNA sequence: TGCAGCGTTGACCAGGGTCTAATCAATGAGCAGTTCTTC. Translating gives CSVDQGLINEQFF.

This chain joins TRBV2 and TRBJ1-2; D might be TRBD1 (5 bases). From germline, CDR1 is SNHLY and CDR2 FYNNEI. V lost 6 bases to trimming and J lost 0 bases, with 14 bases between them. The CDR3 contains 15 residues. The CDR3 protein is CASSREDIANYGYTF. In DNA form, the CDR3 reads TGTGCCAGCAGCCGAGAGGACATTGCTAACTATGGCTACACCTTC.

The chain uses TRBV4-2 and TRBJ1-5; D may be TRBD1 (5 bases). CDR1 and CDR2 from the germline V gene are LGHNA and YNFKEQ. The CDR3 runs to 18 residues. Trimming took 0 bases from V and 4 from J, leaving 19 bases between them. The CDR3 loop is CASSQDRIFRAGNQPQHF. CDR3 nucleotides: TGTGCCAGCAGCCAAGATAGGATCTTCAGGGCAGGGAATCAGCCCCAGCATTTT.

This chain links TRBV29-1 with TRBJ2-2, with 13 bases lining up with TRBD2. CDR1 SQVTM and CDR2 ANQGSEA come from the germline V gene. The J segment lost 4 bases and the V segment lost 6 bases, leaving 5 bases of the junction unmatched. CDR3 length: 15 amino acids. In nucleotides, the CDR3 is TGCAGCGTCAGACTAGCGGGGGGAACCACCGGGGAGCTGTTTTTT. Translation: CSVRLAGGTTGELFF.

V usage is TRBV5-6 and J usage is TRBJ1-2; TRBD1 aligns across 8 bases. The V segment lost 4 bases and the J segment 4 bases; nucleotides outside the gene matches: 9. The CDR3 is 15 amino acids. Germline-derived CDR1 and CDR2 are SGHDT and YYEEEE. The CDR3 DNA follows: TGTGCCAGCAGCGGGGCCGGGACAGGATCCTATGGCTACACCTTC. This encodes CASSGAGTGSYGYTF. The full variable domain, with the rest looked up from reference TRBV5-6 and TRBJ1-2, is DAGVTQSPTHLIKTRGQQVTLRCSPKSGHDTVSWYQQALGQGPQFIFQYYEEEERQRGNFPDRFSGHQFPNYSSELNVNALLLGDSALYLCASSGAGTGSYGYTFGSGTRLTVV.

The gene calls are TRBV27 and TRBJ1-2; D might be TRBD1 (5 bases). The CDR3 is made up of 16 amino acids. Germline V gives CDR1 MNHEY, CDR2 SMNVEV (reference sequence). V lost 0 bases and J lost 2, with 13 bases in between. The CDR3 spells CASSLSGGGINYGYTF. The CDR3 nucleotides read TGTGCCAGCAGTTTATCCGGGGGGGGTATAAACTATGGCTACACCTTC.

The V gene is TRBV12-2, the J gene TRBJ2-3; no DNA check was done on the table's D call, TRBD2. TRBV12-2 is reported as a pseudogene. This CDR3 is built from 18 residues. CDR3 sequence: CASRLAKTSGRRTDTQYF. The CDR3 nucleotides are TGTGCAAGTCGCTTAGCTAAGACTAGCGGGAGACGCACAGATACGCAGTATTTT.

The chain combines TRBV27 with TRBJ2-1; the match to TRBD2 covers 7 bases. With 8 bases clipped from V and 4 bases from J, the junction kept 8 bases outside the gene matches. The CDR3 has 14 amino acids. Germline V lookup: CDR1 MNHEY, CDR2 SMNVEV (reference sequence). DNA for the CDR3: TGTGCCAGCTCCCTTCTAGCGGATTACAATGAGCAGTTCTTC. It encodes CASSLLADYNEQFF.

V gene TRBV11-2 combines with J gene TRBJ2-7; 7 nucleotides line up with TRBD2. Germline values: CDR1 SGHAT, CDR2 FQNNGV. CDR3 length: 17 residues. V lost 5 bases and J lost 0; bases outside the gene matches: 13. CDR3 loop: CASSTLMVLADSYEQYF. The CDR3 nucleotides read TGTGCCAGCAGCACACTAATGGTTCTAGCGGACTCCTACGAGCAGTACTTC.

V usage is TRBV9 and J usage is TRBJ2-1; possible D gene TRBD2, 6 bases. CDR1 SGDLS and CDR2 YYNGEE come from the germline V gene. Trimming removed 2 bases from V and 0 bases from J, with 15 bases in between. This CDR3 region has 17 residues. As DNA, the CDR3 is TGTGCCAGCAGCGTGAGTATGGGCGGGGTCTCCTACAATGAGCAGTTCTTC. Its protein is CASSVSMGGVSYNEQFF.

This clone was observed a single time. CDR3 DNA: TGCAGCGTCCTTGGGGAGGTTGAGGGCACCTTC. Residues: CSVLGEVEGTF. The chain links TRBV29-1 to TRBJ1-2; D is unclear. The CDR3 sequence is 11 residues long. Germline CDR1 and CDR2: SQVTM and ANQGSEA. Trimming pared 6 bases from V and 13 bases from J, leaving 18 bases between.

CDR3 bases: TGTGCCAGCAGCCCCGGGACAGGGGATTTGGGCATTCAGTACTTC. The encoded protein is CASSPGTGDLGIQYF. V is TRBV6-1 and J is TRBJ2-4; 10 bases line up with TRBD1. With 6 bases clipped from V and 9 bases from J, the junction kept 11 bases outside the gene matches. Germline CDR1 MNHNS, CDR2 SASEGT. The CDR3 extends over 15 amino acids.

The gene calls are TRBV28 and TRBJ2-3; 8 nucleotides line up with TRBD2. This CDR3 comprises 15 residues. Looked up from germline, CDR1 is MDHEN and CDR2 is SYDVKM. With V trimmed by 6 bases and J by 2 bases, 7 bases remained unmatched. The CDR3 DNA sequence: TGTGCCAGCAGCCATAGCGGGGCCAACACAGATACGCAGTATTTT. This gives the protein CASSHSGANTDTQYF.